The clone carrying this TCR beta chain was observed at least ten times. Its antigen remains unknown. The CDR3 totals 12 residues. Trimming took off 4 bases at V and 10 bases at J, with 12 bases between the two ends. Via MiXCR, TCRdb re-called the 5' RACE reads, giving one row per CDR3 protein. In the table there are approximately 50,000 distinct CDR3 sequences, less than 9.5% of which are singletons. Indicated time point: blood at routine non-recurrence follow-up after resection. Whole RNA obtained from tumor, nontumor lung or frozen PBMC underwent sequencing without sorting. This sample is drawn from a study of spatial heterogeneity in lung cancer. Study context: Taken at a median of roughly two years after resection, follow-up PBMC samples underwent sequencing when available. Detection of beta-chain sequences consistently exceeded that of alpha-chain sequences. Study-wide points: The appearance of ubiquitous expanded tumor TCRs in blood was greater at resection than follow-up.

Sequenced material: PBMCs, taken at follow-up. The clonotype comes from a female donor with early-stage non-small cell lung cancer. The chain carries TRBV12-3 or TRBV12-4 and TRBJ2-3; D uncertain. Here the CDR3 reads CASSYLGRAQYF. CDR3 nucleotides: TGTGCCAGCAGTTACCTAGGAAGGGCGCAGTATTTT.